The clone carrying this TCR beta chain was recorded at least ten times. The data were taken from a study of T cells in Graves' hyperthyroidism and ophthalmopathy. The CDR3 loop spans 19 amino acids. Per germline, CDR1 LNHDA and CDR2 SQIVND (reference sequence). V shed 3 bases and J 0 bases; nucleotides not matched to a gene: 10. TCR beta CDR3 sequences were amplified from RNA transcripts. In the first-round RT-PCR of the TCR CDR3, the HTBI primer set was used. MiXCR, applied by TCRdb to the multiplex PCR reads, yields one record per CDR3 protein. The sample records hundreds of thousands of distinct CDR3 sequences, 14% to 15% being singletons.

The receptor was derived from a woman between 35 and 50 years old with Graves' ophthalmopathy. The gene calls are TRBV19 and TRBJ2-6, with 8 bases identical to TRBD2. The sample was blood. As DNA, the CDR3 is TGTGCCAGTAGTATTCCAGAACGGGAGGGAGTCTCTGGGGCCAACGTCCTGACTTTC. Amino acid sequence: CASSIPEREGVSGANVLTF.